A selection of T cell receptor beta chains follows, all from one sample in a study of T cells in Graves' hyperthyroidism and ophthalmopathy. TCRdb ran MiXCR on the multiplex PCR reads and lists one entry per CDR3 protein. The table includes a few hundred thousand distinct CDR3 sequences, 12% to 15% detected once. The sequencing input was blood. The receptors shown here come from a woman between 40 and 50 years old with Graves' hyperthyroidism. Both conserved end residues are part of each CDR3. Fields, in order: D gene, clone size, J gene, V gene, CDR3 protein, CDR3 DNA. D genes are given only for firm matches. Clone size is stated in some rows and not others, as once, few, many or a class when expanded.

>-|-|TRBJ2-7|TRBV7-8
CASSLGSISEQYF
TGTGCCAGCAGCTTAGGGAGCATCTCCGAGCAGTACTTC
>-|many|TRBJ1-5|TRBV28
CASSLGVGQPQHF
TGTGCCAGCAGTCTAGGGGTGGGGCAGCCCCAGCATTTT
>TRBD1|-|TRBJ1-2|TRBV20-1
CSAEQGVGYTF
TGCAGTGCGGAACAGGGGGTCGGCTACACCTTC
>-|few|TRBJ2-7|TRBV4-1
CASSPLRTLAYEQYF
TGCGCCAGCAGCCCATTACGGACGCTAGCCTACGAGCAGTACTTC
>TRBD2|many|TRBJ2-7|TRBV20-1
CSAKSGSSYEQYF
TGCAGTGCAAAAAGCGGGAGCTCCTACGAGCAGTACTTC
>-|many|TRBJ2-5|TRBV14
CASSQVMGAGETQYF
TGTGCCAGCAGCCAAGTAATGGGGGCAGGAGAGACCCAGTACTTC
>TRBD2|many|TRBJ2-7|TRBV20-1
CSPIPGLALSYEQYF
TGCAGTCCCATCCCGGGACTAGCGCTCTCCTACGAGCAGTACTTC
>TRBD1|many|TRBJ2-3|TRBV2
CASSEHRGSTDTQYF
TGTGCCAGCAGTGAACACAGGGGAAGCACAGATACGCAGTATTTT
>TRBD1|-|TRBJ1-1|TRBV29-1
CSVTRQGDTEAFF
TGCAGCGTAACTAGACAGGGTGATACTGAAGCTTTCTTT
>-|many|TRBJ2-5|TRBV18
CASSPRYQETQYF
TGTGCCAGCTCACCACGGTACCAAGAGACCCAGTACTTC
>TRBD1|-|TRBJ2-1|TRBV3-1
CASRPRGQGSYNEQFF
TGTGCCAGCAGGCCCCGGGGACAGGGCTCCTACAATGAGCAGTTCTTC
>TRBD1|-|TRBJ2-5|TRBV5-1
CASSVTGLQETQYF
TGCGCCAGCAGCGTGACAGGGTTACAAGAGACCCAGTACTTC
>TRBD1|-|TRBJ2-3|TRBV30
CACGTGGMTSTDTQYF
TGTGCCTGCGGGACAGGGGGCATGACTAGCACAGATACGCAGTATTTT
>TRBD2|-|TRBJ2-5|TRBV4-1
CASSRSGIRQETQYF
TGCGCCAGCAGCCGTAGCGGGATTCGGCAAGAGACCCAGTACTTC
>-|-|TRBJ2-3|TRBV2
CASSPFPFAESTDTQYF
TGTGCCAGCAGCCCGTTCCCCTTCGCAGAGTCCACAGATACGCAGTATTTT
>-|few|TRBJ1-5|TRBV20-1
CSARRSSLPQHF
TGCAGTGCGCGACGGAGCTCATTGCCCCAGCATTTT
>TRBD2|many|TRBJ2-7|TRBV12-3/TRBV12-4
CASNPWGLGEQYF
TGTGCCAGCAACCCGTGGGGACTAGGCGAGCAGTACTTC
>-|many|TRBJ2-2|TRBV11-2
CASKFLNTGELFF
TGTGCCAGCAAATTTCTAAACACCGGGGAGCTGTTTTTT
>-|many|TRBJ2-5|TRBV19
CASSMGRPQETQYF
TGTGCCAGTAGTATGGGGCGGCCACAAGAGACCCAGTACTTC
>-|-|TRBJ1-1|TRBV19
CASSINPPRQITTEAFF
TGTGCCAGTAGTATAAACCCCCCGAGACAGATCACCACTGAAGCTTTCTTT
>TRBD2|-|TRBJ2-1|TRBV20-1
CSASSSTSGRALGNEQFF
TGCAGTGCCAGCAGCTCGACTAGCGGGAGGGCCCTCGGCAATGAGCAGTTCTTC
>-|few|TRBJ1-3|TRBV5-8
CASQSQDSFYSGNTIYF
TGTGCCAGCCAGTCTCAAGACAGCTTTTACTCTGGAAACACCATATATTTT
>TRBD1|few|TRBJ1-1|TRBV20-1
CSARQGGPEAFF
TGCAGTGCGAGACAGGGAGGCCCTGAAGCTTTCTTT
>-|-|TRBJ2-7|TRBV5-5
CASSLNADYEQYF
TGTGCCAGCAGCTTGAATGCTGACTACGAGCAGTACTTC
>TRBD2|few|TRBJ2-4|TRBV12-3/TRBV12-4
CASSPGLANKNLGDIQYF
TGTGCCAGCAGTCCGGGACTAGCGAATAAGAATCTCGGAGACATTCAGTACTTC
>-|many|TRBJ2-5|TRBV20-1
CSARLIGGQETQYF
TGCAGTGCTAGGCTAATCGGGGGCCAAGAGACCCAGTACTTC
>-|few|TRBJ1-6|TRBV14
CASSQGHYSPLHF
TGTGCCAGCAGCCAGGGGCATTATTCACCCCTCCACTTT
>-|few|TRBJ1-2|TRBV14
CASSGGPNYGYTF
TGTGCCAGCAGCGGAGGTCCGAACTATGGCTACACCTTC
>-|many|TRBJ1-2|TRBV19
CASSEQFYGYTF
TGTGCCAGTTCGGAGCAGTTCTATGGCTACACCTTC
>-|-|TRBJ2-3|TRBV24-1
CATSDLGDTQYF
TGTGCCACCAGTGATTTAGGGGATACGCAGTATTTT
>TRBD1|-|TRBJ2-4|TRBV7-2
CASSADRVRGNIQYF
TGTGCCAGCAGCGCCGACAGGGTCAGGGGGAACATTCAGTACTTC
>TRBD1|many|TRBJ2-7|TRBV12-3/TRBV12-4
CASTSWDRGLEEQYF
TGTGCCAGCACCTCATGGGACAGGGGCTTGGAGGAGCAGTACTTC
>TRBD1|many|TRBJ2-3|TRBV19
CASTPRDRSTDTQYF
TGTGCCAGTACCCCGCGGGACAGGAGCACAGATACGCAGTATTTT
>-|many|TRBJ2-2|TRBV6-1
CASKSPGNPNTGELFF
TGTGCCAGCAAAAGCCCCGGGAACCCGAACACCGGGGAGCTGTTTTTT
>-|many|TRBJ2-5|TRBV5-1
CASSLATTQETQYF
TGCGCCAGCAGCTTGGCTACTACCCAAGAGACCCAGTACTTC
>-|many|TRBJ2-5|TRBV7-3
CASSMTGSETQYF
TGTGCCAGCAGTATGACAGGTTCGGAGACCCAGTACTTC
>TRBD1|few|TRBJ2-5|TRBV18
CASSPPDREETQYF
TGTGCCAGCTCACCCCCAGACAGGGAAGAGACCCAGTACTTC
>-|many|TRBJ2-1|TRBV28
CASSLDRISYNEQFF
TGTGCCAGCAGCCTCGACAGGATCTCGTACAATGAGCAGTTCTTC
>TRBD2|many|TRBJ2-1|TRBV20-1
CSAIGLAVYNEQFF
TGCAGTGCCATAGGACTAGCGGTTTACAATGAGCAGTTCTTC
>TRBD1|-|TRBJ2-1|TRBV10-3
CAISPDRGESYNEQFF
TGTGCCATCAGTCCGGACAGGGGTGAGTCCTACAATGAGCAGTTCTTC
>-|-|TRBJ2-7|TRBV20-1
CSALDSRSSYEQYF
TGCAGTGCTCTGGACTCCCGGAGCTCCTACGAGCAGTACTTC
>-|many|TRBJ1-1|TRBV18
CASSPGVQNTEAFF
TGTGCCAGCTCTCCAGGGGTCCAGAACACTGAAGCTTTCTTT
>-|few|TRBJ2-1|TRBV27
CASSIQSGLEQFF
TGTGCCAGCAGTATTCAATCAGGATTAGAGCAGTTCTTC
>-|many|TRBJ2-1|TRBV6-2/TRBV6-3
CASSYLGEQFF
TGTGCCAGCAGTTATTTGGGCGAGCAGTTCTTC
>-|-|TRBJ2-1|TRBV9
CASSPGLYNNEQFF
TGTGCCAGCAGCCCGGGACTGTATAACAATGAGCAGTTCTTC
>-|-|TRBJ1-2|TRBV7-2
CASSGGRDGYTF
TGTGCCAGCAGCGGGGGAAGGGATGGCTACACCTTC
>-|many|TRBJ2-7|TRBV5-1
CASSLVGSVQYEQYF
TGCGCCAGCAGCTTGGTCGGGAGCGTACAATACGAGCAGTACTTC
>-|many|TRBJ1-1|TRBV24-1
CATSDLTRAFF
TGTGCCACCAGTGATTTGACAAGAGCTTTCTTT
>-|many|TRBJ1-2|TRBV5-1
CASSLAPGDRGYTF
TGCGCCAGCAGCTTGGCTCCAGGGGATCGTGGCTACACCTTC
>-|-|TRBJ1-2|TRBV29-1
CSVASDNYGYTF
TGCAGCGTTGCCAGTGACAACTATGGCTACACCTTC
>-|-|TRBJ2-3|TRBV2
CASRAPGTASTDTQYF
TGTGCCAGCAGGGCTCCCGGGACGGCCAGCACAGATACGCAGTATTTT
>TRBD2|-|TRBJ2-1|TRBV5-4
CVSSLVSGGYNEQFF
TGTGTCAGCAGCTTGGTTAGCGGGGGATACAATGAGCAGTTCTTC
>-|-|TRBJ1-1|TRBV3-1
CASSQIDSREAFF
TGTGCCAGCAGCCAAATTGATTCCAGAGAAGCTTTCTTT
>TRBD2|-|TRBJ2-5|TRBV15
CATSREPGLAGGQTQYF
TGTGCCACCAGCAGGGAACCGGGACTAGCGGGAGGCCAGACCCAGTACTTC
>TRBD1|many|TRBJ2-2|TRBV12-3/TRBV12-4
CASKQGAITGELFF
TGTGCCAGCAAACAGGGGGCTATCACCGGGGAGCTGTTTTTT
>-|many|TRBJ1-5|TRBV12-3/TRBV12-4
CASSLRSGVAGQPQHF
TGTGCCAGCAGTTTAAGGTCCGGGGTAGCGGGTCAGCCCCAGCATTTT
>-|many|TRBJ2-2|TRBV6-1
CASSPGAANTGELFF
TGTGCCAGCAGTCCAGGGGCTGCGAACACCGGGGAGCTGTTTTTT
>TRBD1|-|TRBJ2-7|TRBV7-2
CASSLLGGGYYEQYF
TGTGCCAGCAGCTTGCTAGGGGGCGGGTATTACGAGCAGTACTTC
>TRBD1|many|TRBJ2-7|TRBV12-3/TRBV12-4
CASSQGQGYEQYF
TGTGCCAGCAGTCAGGGACAGGGCTACGAGCAGTACTTC
>-|-|TRBJ1-3|TRBV6-9
CVSSYKASGNTIYF
TGTGTCAGCAGTTACAAGGCGTCTGGAAACACCATATATTTT